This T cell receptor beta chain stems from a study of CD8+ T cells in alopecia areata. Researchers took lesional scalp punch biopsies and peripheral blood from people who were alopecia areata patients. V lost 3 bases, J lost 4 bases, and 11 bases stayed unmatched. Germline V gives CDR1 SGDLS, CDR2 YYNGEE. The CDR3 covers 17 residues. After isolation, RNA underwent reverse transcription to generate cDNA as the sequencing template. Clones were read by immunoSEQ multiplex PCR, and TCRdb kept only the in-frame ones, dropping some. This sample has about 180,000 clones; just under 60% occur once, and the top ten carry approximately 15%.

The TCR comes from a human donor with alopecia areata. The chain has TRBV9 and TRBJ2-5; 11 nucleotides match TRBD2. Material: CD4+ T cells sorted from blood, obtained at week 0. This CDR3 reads CASSGGSGGVGRETQYF. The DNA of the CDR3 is TGTGCCAGCAGCGGCGGTAGCGGGGGGGTAGGACGAGAGACCCAGTACTTC. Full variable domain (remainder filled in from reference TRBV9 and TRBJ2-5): DSGVTQTPKHLITATGQRVTLRCSPRSGDLSVYWYQQSLDQGLQFLIQYYNGEERAKGNILERFSAQQFPDLHSELNLSSLELGDSALYFCASSGGSGGVGRETQYFGPGTRLLVL.